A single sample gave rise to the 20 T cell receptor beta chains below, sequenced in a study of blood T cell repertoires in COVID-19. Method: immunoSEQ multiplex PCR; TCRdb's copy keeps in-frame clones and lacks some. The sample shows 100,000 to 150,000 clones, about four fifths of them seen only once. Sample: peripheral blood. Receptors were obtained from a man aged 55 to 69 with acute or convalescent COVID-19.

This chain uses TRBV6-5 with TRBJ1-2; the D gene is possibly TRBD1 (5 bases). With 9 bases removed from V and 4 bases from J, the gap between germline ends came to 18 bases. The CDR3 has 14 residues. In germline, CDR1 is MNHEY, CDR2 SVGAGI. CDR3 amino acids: CASIFLPQGYGYTF. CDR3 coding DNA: TGTGCCAGTATCTTCCTCCCCCAGGGCTATGGCTACACCTTC.

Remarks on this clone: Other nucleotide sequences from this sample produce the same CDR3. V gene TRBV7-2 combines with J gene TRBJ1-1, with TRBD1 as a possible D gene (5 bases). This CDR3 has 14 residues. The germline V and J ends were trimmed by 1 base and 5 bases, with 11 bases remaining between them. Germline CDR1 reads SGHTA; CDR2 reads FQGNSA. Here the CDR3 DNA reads TGTGCCAGCAGCTTAGAGGGGCAAGAGACTGAAGCTTTCTTT. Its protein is CASSLEGQETEAFF.

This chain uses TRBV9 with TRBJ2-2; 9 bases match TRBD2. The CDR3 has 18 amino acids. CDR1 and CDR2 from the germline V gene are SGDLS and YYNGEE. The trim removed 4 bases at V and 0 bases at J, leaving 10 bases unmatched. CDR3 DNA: TGTGCCAGCAGCCCCCGTGGAGCTAGCGGGGCGAACACCGGGGAGCTGTTTTTT. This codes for CASSPRGASGANTGELFF. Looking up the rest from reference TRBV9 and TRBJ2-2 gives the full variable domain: DSGVTQTPKHLITATGQRVTLRCSPRSGDLSVYWYQQSLDQGLQFLIQYYNGEERAKGNILERFSAQQFPDLHSELNLSSLELGDSALYFCASSPRGASGANTGELFFGEGSRLTVL.

This CDR3 reads CASSRRDRGRFGYTF. The CDR3 coding sequence is TGCGCCAGCAGCCGACGGGACAGGGGAAGGTTTGGCTACACCTTC. The V gene is TRBV10-1, the J gene TRBJ1-2; 10 positions agree with TRBD1. V shed 6 bases and J 7 bases; nucleotides not matched to a gene: 11. Germline V gene data show CDR1 as WNHNN and CDR2 as SYGVQD (reference sequence). CDR3 length: 15 amino acids.

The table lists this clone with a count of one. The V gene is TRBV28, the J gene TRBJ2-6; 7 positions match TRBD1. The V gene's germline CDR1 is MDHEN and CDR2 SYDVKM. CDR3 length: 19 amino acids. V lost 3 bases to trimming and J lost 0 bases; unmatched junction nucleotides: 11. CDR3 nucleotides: TGTGCCAGCAGTTTCCCAACAGGGGATCCCCACTCTGGGGCCAACGTCCTGACTTTC. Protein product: CASSFPTGDPHSGANVLTF.

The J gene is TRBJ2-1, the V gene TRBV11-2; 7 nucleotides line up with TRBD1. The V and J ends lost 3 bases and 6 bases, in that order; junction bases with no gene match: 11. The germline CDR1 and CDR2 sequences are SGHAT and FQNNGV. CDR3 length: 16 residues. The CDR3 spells CASSLYRGERANEQFF. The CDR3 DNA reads TGTGCCAGCAGCTTGTACAGGGGTGAACGTGCCAATGAGCAGTTCTTC.

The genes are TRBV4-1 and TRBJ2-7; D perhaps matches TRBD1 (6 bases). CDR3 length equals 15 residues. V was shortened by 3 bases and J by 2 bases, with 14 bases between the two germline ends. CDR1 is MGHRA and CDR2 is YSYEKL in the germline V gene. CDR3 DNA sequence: TGCGCCAGCAGCCAGGCAAGACAGGACACCTACGAGCAGTACTTC. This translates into CASSQARQDTYEQYF.

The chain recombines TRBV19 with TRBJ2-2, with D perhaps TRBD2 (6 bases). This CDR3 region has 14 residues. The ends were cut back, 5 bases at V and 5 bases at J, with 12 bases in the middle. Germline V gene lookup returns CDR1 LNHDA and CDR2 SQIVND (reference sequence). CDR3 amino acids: CASSPRAGTGELFF. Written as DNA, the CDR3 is TGTGCCAGTAGTCCCCGGGCGGGGACCGGGGAGCTGTTTTTT.

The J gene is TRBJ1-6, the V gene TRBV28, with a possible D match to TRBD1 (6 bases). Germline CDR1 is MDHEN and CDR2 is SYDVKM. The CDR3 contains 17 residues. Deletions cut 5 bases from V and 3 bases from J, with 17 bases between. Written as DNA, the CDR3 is TGTGCCAGCAGTACCCCAGGGGCATTCGGCTATAATTCACCCCTCCACTTT. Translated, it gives CASSTPGAFGYNSPLHF.

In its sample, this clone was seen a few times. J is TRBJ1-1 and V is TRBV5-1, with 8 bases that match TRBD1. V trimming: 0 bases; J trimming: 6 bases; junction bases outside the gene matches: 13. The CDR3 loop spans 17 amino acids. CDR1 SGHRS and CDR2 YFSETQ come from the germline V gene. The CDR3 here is CASSLGRDRNLWAEAFF. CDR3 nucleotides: TGCGCCAGCAGCTTGGGAAGGGACAGGAATCTGTGGGCTGAAGCTTTCTTT.

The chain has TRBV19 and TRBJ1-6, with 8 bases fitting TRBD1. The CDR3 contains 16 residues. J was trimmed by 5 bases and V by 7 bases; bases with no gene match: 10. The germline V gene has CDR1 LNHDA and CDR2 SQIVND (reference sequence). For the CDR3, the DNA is TGTGCCAGTACCCCTTCCTACAGGGGGAATAATTCACCCCTCCACTTT. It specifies CASTPSYRGNNSPLHF.

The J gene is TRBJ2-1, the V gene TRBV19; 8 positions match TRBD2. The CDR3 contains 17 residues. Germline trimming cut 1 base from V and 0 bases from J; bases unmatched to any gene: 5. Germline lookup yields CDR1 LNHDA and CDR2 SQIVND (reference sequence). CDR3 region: CASSIGSSGNSYNEQFF. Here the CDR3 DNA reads TGTGCCAGTAGTATAGGTAGTAGCGGGAACTCCTACAATGAGCAGTTCTTC.

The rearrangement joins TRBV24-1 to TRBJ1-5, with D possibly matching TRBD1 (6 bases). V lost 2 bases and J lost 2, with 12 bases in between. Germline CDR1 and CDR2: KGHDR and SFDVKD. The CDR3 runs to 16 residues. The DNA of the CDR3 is TGTGCCACCAGTGATTCGGGGGGCCCTGGCAATCAGCCCCAGCATTTT. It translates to CATSDSGGPGNQPQHF.

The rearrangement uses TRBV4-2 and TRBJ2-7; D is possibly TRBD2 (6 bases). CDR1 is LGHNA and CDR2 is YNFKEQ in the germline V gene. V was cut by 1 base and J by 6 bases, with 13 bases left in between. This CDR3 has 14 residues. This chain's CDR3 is CASSQGGSEGEQYF. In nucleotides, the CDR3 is TGTGCCAGCAGCCAAGGGGGCTCGGAGGGCGAGCAGTACTTC.

The DNA of the CDR3 is TGTGCCAGCAGTGGAGGTGGGGCCAACGTCCTGACTTTC. It codes for CASSGGGANVLTF. The chain is built from TRBV6-6 and TRBJ2-6; D is perhaps TRBD2 (5 bases). This CDR3 comprises 13 residues. CDR1 MNHNY and CDR2 SVGAGI come from the germline V gene (reference sequence). V lost 5 bases and J 3 bases, leaving 5 bases between the germline ends.

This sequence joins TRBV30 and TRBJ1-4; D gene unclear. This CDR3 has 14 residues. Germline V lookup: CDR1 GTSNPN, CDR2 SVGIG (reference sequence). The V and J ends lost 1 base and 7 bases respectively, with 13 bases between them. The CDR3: CAWSDSQIPEKLFF. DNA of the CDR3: TGTGCCTGGAGTGACAGCCAAATCCCTGAAAAACTGTTTTTT.

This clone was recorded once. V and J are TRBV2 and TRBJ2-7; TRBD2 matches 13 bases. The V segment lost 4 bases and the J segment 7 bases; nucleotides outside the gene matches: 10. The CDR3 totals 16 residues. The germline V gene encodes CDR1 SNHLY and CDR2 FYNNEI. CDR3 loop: CASSARSGLAGSEQYF. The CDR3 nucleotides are TGTGCCAGCAGTGCACGATCGGGACTAGCGGGATCAGAGCAGTACTTC.

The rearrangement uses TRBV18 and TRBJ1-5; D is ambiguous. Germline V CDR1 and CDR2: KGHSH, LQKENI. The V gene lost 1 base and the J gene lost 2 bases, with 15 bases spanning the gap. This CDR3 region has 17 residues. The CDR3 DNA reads TGTGCCAGCTCACCACAGGGCCCGGGGATAGGCAATCAGCCCCAGCATTTT. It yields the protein CASSPQGPGIGNQPQHF.

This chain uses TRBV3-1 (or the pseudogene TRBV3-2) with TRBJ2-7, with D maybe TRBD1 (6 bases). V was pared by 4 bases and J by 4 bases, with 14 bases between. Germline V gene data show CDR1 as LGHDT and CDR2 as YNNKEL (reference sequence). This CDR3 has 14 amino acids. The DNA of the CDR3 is TGTGCCAGCAGCCCCGTACAGGGTGTATACGAGCAGTACTTC. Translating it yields CASSPVQGVYEQYF.

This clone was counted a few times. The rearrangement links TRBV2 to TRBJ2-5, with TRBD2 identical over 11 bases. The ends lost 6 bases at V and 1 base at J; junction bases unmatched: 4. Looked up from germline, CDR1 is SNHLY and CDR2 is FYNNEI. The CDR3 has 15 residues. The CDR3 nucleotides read TGTGCCAGCAGGTTAGCGGGAGGGCCCCAAGAGACCCAGTACTTC. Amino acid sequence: CASRLAGGPQETQYF.